The 23 T cell receptor beta chains below come from one sample, sequenced in a study of CDR3 diversity in severe acne. Each CDR3 protein gets one entry after TCRdb re-called the PCR reads with MiXCR. The data hold around 83,000 distinct CDR3 sequences, with about 53% observed a single time. The sample comprised blood. These receptors originate from a male donor with severe acne vulgaris.

This clonotype showed up many times. V and J are TRBV20-1 and TRBJ1-6, with D perhaps matching TRBD1 (5 bases). Trimming cost V 0 bases and J 4 bases, with 16 bases left between them. Per germline, CDR1 DFQATT and CDR2 SNEGSKA (reference sequence). The CDR3 runs to 17 residues. As DNA, the CDR3 is TGCAGTGCTAGAGATGGGGTAGTCAGGGAATATAATTCACCCCTCCACTTT. Encoded protein: CSARDGVVREYNSPLHF.

V and J are TRBV10-2 and TRBJ2-5; D may be TRBD2 (5 bases). Germline values: CDR1 WSHSY, CDR2 SAAADI. This CDR3 is 19 amino acids long. The germline V and J ends were trimmed by 5 bases and 5 bases, with 30 bases remaining between them. In nucleotides, the CDR3 is TGCGCCAGCAGTCCGGAGGTGGGGTTCATGTACGATCCGAGGGAGACCCAGTACTTC. Its translation is CASSPEVGFMYDPRETQYF.

This sequence joins TRBV4-1 and TRBJ2-3, with 10 bases matching TRBD2. CDR3 length: 20 residues. CDR1 MGHRA and CDR2 YSYEKL come from the germline V gene. The V and J ends lost 0 bases and 2 bases, in that order; junction bases with no gene match: 14. CDR3 sequence reads: CASSQEWGRLAGVNTDTQYF. CDR3 DNA sequence: TGCGCCAGCAGCCAAGAGTGGGGGAGGCTAGCGGGAGTAAACACAGATACGCAGTATTTT.

V is TRBV29-1 and J is TRBJ1-2, with D maybe TRBD1 (5 bases). The CDR3 has 14 residues. V lost 5 bases and J 4 bases, leaving 17 bases between the germline ends. CDR1 is SQVTM, CDR2 ANQGSEA, per germline. DNA for the CDR3: TGCAGCGTTCCCACGACAGAAGAAGGCTATGGCTACACCTTC. Its translation is CSVPTTEEGYGYTF.

V is TRBV7-7 and J is TRBJ2-1, with a weak D call TRBD2 (5 bases). The CDR3 is made up of 11 amino acids. The germline V gene encodes CDR1 SSHAT and CDR2 FNYEAQ (reference sequence). The CDR3 loop is CASRGRGEQFF. The DNA of the CDR3 is TGTGCTAGCCGAGGGAGAGGTGAGCAGTTCTTC.

The chain uses TRBV7-6 and TRBJ1-2; D uncertain. The CDR3 runs 14 residues. Trimming took off 1 base at V and 5 bases at J, with 11 bases between the two ends. Germline CDR1 and CDR2: SGHVS and FNYEAQ. This CDR3 is CASSLVGGIYGYTF. DNA for the CDR3: TGTGCCAGCAGCTTAGTTGGCGGGATTTATGGCTACACCTTC.

The genes are TRBV30 and TRBJ1-5; D uncertain. CDR1 is GTSNPN and CDR2 is SVGIG in the germline V gene (reference sequence). V shed 3 bases and J shed 3 bases, with 9 bases lying between them. This CDR3 contains 13 residues. CDR3: CAWRGRFNQPQHF. CDR3 nucleotide sequence: TGTGCCTGGAGGGGCAGGTTCAATCAGCCCCAGCATTTT.

The V and J genes are TRBV25-1 and TRBJ2-1; 9 bases match TRBD1. The CDR3 is made up of 15 amino acids. J gave up 5 bases and V 8 bases, and 10 bases lay outside the gene matches. Germline V gene sequence: CDR1 MGHDK, CDR2 SYGVNS. CDR3 protein: CASQTPGQGNNEQFF. The CDR3 coding sequence is TGTGCCAGCCAGACTCCGGGACAGGGAAACAATGAGCAGTTCTTC.

With respect to this clonotype: A read error is possible here, since a much larger clone lies one base away. The V and J genes are TRBV20-1 and TRBJ2-3; 12 bases match TRBD2. Germline lookup yields CDR1 DFQATT and CDR2 SNEGSKA (reference sequence). CDR3 length: 15 residues. The CDR3 DNA reads TGCGGTGCAACCGGACTAGCGGGATTATCAGATACGCAGTATTTT. Residues: CGATGLAGLSDTQYF.

This clonotype appeared a few times. V gene TRBV14 combines with J gene TRBJ2-1; D not certain. Germline V gene lookup returns CDR1 SGHDN and CDR2 FVKESK. This CDR3 is built from 11 residues. The germline V and J ends were trimmed by 2 bases and 4 bases, with 0 bases remaining between them. CDR3 bases: TGTGCCAGCAGCCAATACAATGAGCAGTTCTTC. Protein product: CASSQYNEQFF. The full variable domain, its missing parts supplied by reference TRBV14 and TRBJ2-1, is EAGVTQFPSHSVIEKGQTVTLRCDPISGHDNLYWYRRVMGKEIKFLLHFVKESKQDESGMPNNRFLAERTGGTYSTLKVQPAELEDSGVYFCASSQYNEQFFGPGTRLTVL.

V usage is TRBV13 and J usage is TRBJ2-7, with 8 nucleotides matching TRBD2. This CDR3 region has 17 residues. Trimming at V came to 4 bases and at J to 3 bases, leaving 14 bases not matched to a gene. Germline-derived CDR1 and CDR2 are PRHDT and FYEKMQ (reference sequence). The CDR3 here is CASSSPGRGTYDYEQYF. The CDR3 nucleotides are TGTGCCAGCAGCTCCCCCGGGAGGGGAACTTACGACTACGAGCAGTACTTC.

This sequence joins TRBV27 and TRBJ2-1; 9 bases are a match to TRBD2. The V and J ends lost 8 bases and 7 bases, in that order; junction bases with no gene match: 12. Germline lookup yields CDR1 MNHEY and CDR2 SMNVEV (reference sequence). This CDR3 is built from 15 residues. This CDR3 reads CASSLPGTSTNEQFF. CDR3 in DNA: TGTGCCAGCTCTCTCCCCGGGACTAGCACGAATGAGCAGTTCTTC.

CDR3 sequence: CASSGQGATSGANVLTF. CDR3 sequence (DNA): TGTGCCAGCAGTGGACAGGGGGCAACCTCTGGGGCCAACGTCCTGACTTTC. The rearrangement links TRBV25-1 to TRBJ2-6; the match to TRBD1 covers 10 bases. V shed 4 bases, J shed 0 bases, and the junction held 3 bases outside the gene matches. CDR3 length: 17 amino acids. Per the germline V gene, CDR1 is MGHDK and CDR2 is SYGVNS.

This clonotype was counted only a few times. The chain employs TRBV6-6 and TRBJ2-7; maybe TRBD1 (6 bases). Germline V lookup: CDR1 MNHNY, CDR2 SVGAGI (reference sequence). V lost 11 bases and J 4 bases, leaving 18 bases between the germline ends. The CDR3 is made up of 13 amino acids. CDR3 protein: CARNTGLSYEQYV. CDR3 sequence (DNA): TGTGCCCGCAATACAGGGTTATCTTACGAGCAGTACGTC.

The J gene is TRBJ2-5, the V gene TRBV12-3 or TRBV12-4, with TRBD2 matching over 10 bases. TRBJ2-7 matches the DNA end more closely, so the J call is doubtful. The CDR3 contains 16 residues. As DNA, the CDR3 is TGTGCCAGCAGTTTAGGGCTAGCGGGAGAGGACGACGAGCAGTACTTC. It translates to CASSLGLAGEDDEQYF.

This clonotype showed up many times. This sequence joins TRBV5-1 and TRBJ2-5, with 12 bases fitting TRBD2. Germline lookup yields CDR1 SGHRS and CDR2 YFSETQ. Trimming removed 2 bases from V and 4 bases from J; junction bases left unmatched: 6. This CDR3 comprises 16 residues. Here the CDR3 reads CASSLRLAGGGETQYF. As DNA, the CDR3 is TGCGCCAGCAGCTTACGCCTAGCGGGAGGGGGAGAGACCCAGTACTTC.

This clonotype showed up many times. This chain links TRBV29-1 with TRBJ2-1, with D possibly matching TRBD2 (5 bases). CDR1 SQVTM and CDR2 ANQGSEA come from the germline V gene. The CDR3 spans 14 residues. The V end lost 0 bases, the J end lost 0 bases, and 6 bases lay between the germline ends. CDR3: CSVEDRGSYNEQFF. In DNA, the CDR3 is TGCAGCGTTGAAGATCGGGGCTCCTACAATGAGCAGTTCTTC.

Points on this clonotype: An end of the junction differs from the germline gene, which may be a read error. V gene TRBV7-2 combines with J gene TRBJ2-7; tentative D call: TRBD1 (6 bases). This CDR3 comprises 15 residues. Germline values: CDR1 SGHTA, CDR2 FQGNSA. The CDR3 loop reads CAGSFEPAGDIEQYF. The CDR3, as DNA: TGTGCCGGCAGCTTCGAGCCTGCAGGGGATATCGAGCAGTACTTC.

This clonotype was seen repeatedly, ten times or more. V and J are TRBV18 and TRBJ1-2; the match to TRBD1 covers 8 bases. V shed 0 bases and J 1 base; nucleotides not matched to a gene: 1. In germline, CDR1 is KGHSH, CDR2 LQKENI. The CDR3 totals 15 residues. The CDR3 sequence: CASSPPQGVNYGYTF. Written as DNA, the CDR3 is TGTGCCAGCTCACCACCACAGGGGGTTAACTATGGCTACACCTTC.

A note on this clonotype: A read error may explain this, as a much larger clone is one base away. The gene calls are TRBV10-2 and TRBJ2-3; D remains ambiguous. The V end was cut by 3 bases, the J end by 6 bases, with 4 bases between. This CDR3 spans 11 amino acids. Germline CDR1 is WSHSY and CDR2 is SAAADI. The CDR3 sequence: CASSEMDTQYF. CDR3 nucleotide sequence: TGCGCCAGCAGTGAAATGGATACGCAGTATTTT.

The J gene is TRBJ2-2, the V gene TRBV28; 13 bases map to TRBD2. The CDR3 sequence is 14 residues long. Per germline, CDR1 MDHEN and CDR2 SYDVKM. The junction had 2 bases not matched to a gene; V was cut back by 5 bases and J by 8 bases. The CDR3 nucleotides read TGTGCCAGCAGTCTGGGACTAGCGGGAGGGGAGCTGTTTTTT. It is translated as CASSLGLAGGELFF. The whole variable domain, remainder taken from reference TRBV28 and TRBJ2-2, is DVKVTQSSRYLVKRTGEKVFLECVQDMDHENMFWYRQDPGLGLRLIYFSYDVKMKEKGDIPEGYSVSREKKERFSLILESASTNQTSMYLCASSLGLAGGELFFGEGSRLTVL.

With respect to this clonotype: Being one base from a much bigger clone, this may be a read error. The chain recombines TRBV2 with TRBJ2-5, with D perhaps TRBD1 (5 bases). Germline V gene data show CDR1 as SNHLY and CDR2 as FYNNEI. The CDR3 sequence is 12 residues long. The CDR3 DNA is TGTGCCTGCAGCCTGACAGAGGAGACCCAGTACTTC. Translating gives CACSLTEETQYF.

This chain joins TRBV5-1 and TRBJ1-4; TRBD1 might be the D (6 bases). CDR3 length equals 15 residues. Per the germline V gene, CDR1 is SGHRS and CDR2 is YFSETQ. V lost 6 bases, J lost 0 bases, and 12 bases lay in between. Written as DNA, the CDR3 is TGCGCCAGCAACCCTGGGGACACAACTAATGAAAAACTGTTTTTT. Its translation: CASNPGDTTNEKLFF.